This T cell receptor beta chain emerged from a study of shared clonotypes between healthy human individuals. Overall study results and limits: Rarefaction exposed incomplete sorted-subset sequencing despite large depth.

Comment on this clone: Its specificity is unknown.

In the study's own analysis: From ImmunoSEQ came sequences covering only the junction and carrying no quality scores, so filtering differed. Sequenced by immunoSEQ multiplex PCR; TCRdb stores in-frame clones only, minus some. That table supplies the V and J calls and clone size; D and trimming were determined from the DNA. This table holds hundreds of thousands of clones, 90% to 95% found once. V trimming: 1 base; J trimming: 3 bases; junction bases outside the gene matches: 5. The CDR3 runs to 16 residues. CDR1 and CDR2 (germline): MGHRA, YSYEKL. As defined, naive CD8 cells were CD45RO-negative and positively selected for CCR7, with terminally differentiated effector memory CD45RA+ cells excluded. Only Caucasian adults living in Nashville, Tennessee served as donors.

The source material was naive CD8+ T cells sorted from blood. The receptor's source is a man in his thirties or forties in good health. The V gene is TRBV4-1, the J gene TRBJ2-1; 8 bases align to TRBD2. As DNA, the CDR3 is TGCGCCAGCAGCCAAGGTAGCGGGAACCTCTACAATGAGCAGTTCTTC. Protein product: CASSQGSGNLYNEQFF.